The 13 T cell receptor beta chains presented below share a single source sample, sequenced in a study of blood T cell repertoires in COVID-19. TCRdb's copy holds only in-frame clones and misses some; the assay was immunoSEQ multiplex PCR. The sample comprises 350,000 to 400,000 clones, approximately 84% of which are singletons, and 2.5% to 3% rests with the top ten. Sequenced sample: PBMCs or T cells enriched from blood (not recorded which). The origin of the receptors is a woman in her 30s who had recovered from COVID-19.

In its sample, this clone was seen once. The rearrangement joins TRBV7-9 to TRBJ1-6, with D perhaps matching TRBD1 (6 bases). This CDR3 is built from 14 residues. Looked up from germline, CDR1 is SEHNR and CDR2 is FQNEAQ (reference sequence). Trimming cost V 6 bases and J 7 bases, with 13 bases left between them. CDR3 in amino acids: CASRLGQGNSPLHF. In DNA, the CDR3 is TGTGCCAGCAGGCTGGGCCAGGGGAATTCACCCCTCCACTTT.

V is TRBV3-1 (or the pseudogene TRBV3-2) and J is TRBJ2-3, with 7 bases identical to TRBD2. Trimming at V came to 4 bases and at J to 2 bases, leaving 12 bases not matched to a gene. Germline V lookup: CDR1 LGHDT, CDR2 YNNKEL (reference sequence). This CDR3 region has 17 residues. The CDR3 spells CASSRAGELLYTDTQYF. CDR3 sequence (DNA): TGTGCCAGCAGCCGGGCGGGGGAGCTCCTATACACAGATACGCAGTATTTT.

The rearrangement links TRBV30 to TRBJ1-3; possibly TRBD1 for D (5 bases). CDR3 length: 15 amino acids. From germline, CDR1 is GTSNPN and CDR2 SVGIG (reference sequence). Trimming took off 1 base at V and 0 bases at J, with 10 bases between the two ends. The DNA of the CDR3 is TGTGCCTGGAGTGATGGACATTTCTCTGGAAACACCATATATTTT. Translated, it gives CAWSDGHFSGNTIYF.

V is TRBV5-4 and J is TRBJ1-2; tentatively, D is TRBD1 (5 bases). CDR1 and CDR2 (germline): SGHNT, YYREEE (reference sequence). The CDR3 has 14 amino acids. Trimming left V 3 bases short and J 8 bases short, with 17 bases between. The CDR3, as DNA: TGTGCCAGCAGCTCAAAAACAGGTTTACAGGGCTACACCTTC. This encodes CASSSKTGLQGYTF.

The chain joins TRBV24-1 to TRBJ1-5; TRBD1 might be the D (6 bases). V lost 3 bases to trimming and J lost 6 bases, with 20 bases between them. The CDR3 contains 17 residues. Germline CDR1 and CDR2: KGHDR and SFDVKD. The CDR3 DNA reads as TGTGCCACCAGTGATACCCCCGGGGCAGGGGAAAGTCAGCCCCAGCATTTT. Its translation is CATSDTPGAGESQPQHF.

The rearrangement uses TRBV27 and TRBJ1-2; 7 bases map to TRBD1. This CDR3 contains 14 residues. V shed 2 bases, J shed 4 bases, and the junction held 4 bases outside the gene matches. CDR1 MNHEY and CDR2 SMNVEV come from the germline V gene (reference sequence). This CDR3 is CASSLQGEGYGYTF. The CDR3 DNA sequence: TGTGCCAGCAGTTTACAGGGGGAAGGCTATGGCTACACCTTC.

This chain uses TRBV27 with TRBJ2-3; TRBD2 agrees at 9 bases. This CDR3 spans 14 amino acids. Germline trimming cut 5 bases from V and 4 bases from J; bases unmatched to any gene: 4. Germline V gene lookup returns CDR1 MNHEY and CDR2 SMNVEV (reference sequence). The CDR3 region has the DNA TGTGCCAGCAGTCCGCGGGGGGGGGCAGATACGCAGTATTTT. Its translation is CASSPRGGADTQYF.

J is TRBJ1-1 and V is TRBV9, with 7 bases that match TRBD1. Trimming took 7 bases from V and 5 from J; bases not matched to a gene: 11. Looked up from germline, CDR1 is SGDLS and CDR2 is YYNGEE. CDR3 length: 14 residues. The CDR3 sequence is CASQKTGLETEAFF. The CDR3 DNA follows: TGTGCCAGCCAAAAGACAGGGTTGGAAACTGAAGCTTTCTTT.

Note on this clone: At the DNA level, this CDR3 is encoded by other sequences in the same sample as well. V and J are TRBV3-1 (or the pseudogene TRBV3-2) and TRBJ1-2, with 8 bases matching TRBD1. The CDR3 is 13 amino acids. With 4 bases clipped from V and 6 bases from J, the junction kept 4 bases outside the gene matches. Germline V gene data show CDR1 as LGHDT and CDR2 as YNNKEL (reference sequence). DNA for the CDR3: TGTGCCAGCAGCCTTTCGACAGGGGATGGCTACACCTTC. This translates into CASSLSTGDGYTF.

The genes are TRBV10-3 and TRBJ2-7; weak D call: TRBD2 (6 bases). Looked up from germline, CDR1 is ENHRY and CDR2 is SYGVKD. V was clipped by 4 bases and J by 3 bases, with 7 bases between them. The CDR3 contains 12 residues. The CDR3 sequence is CAISGLGYEQYF. For the CDR3, the DNA is TGTGCCATCAGTGGACTAGGCTACGAGCAGTACTTC.

J is TRBJ2-1 and V is TRBV2; TRBD2 aligns across 12 bases. This CDR3 spans 15 amino acids. Germline assignment: CDR1 SNHLY and CDR2 FYNNEI. Trimming at V came to 2 bases and at J to 5 bases, leaving 1 base not matched to a gene. CDR3 region: CASSETSGRNNEQFF. The CDR3 DNA follows: TGTGCCAGCAGTGAAACTAGCGGGAGGAACAATGAGCAGTTCTTC.

Comments on this clone: Other nucleotide sequences in the sample specify the same CDR3. The V and J genes are TRBV7-2 and TRBJ2-1; tentatively, D is TRBD2 (5 bases). The V and J ends lost 1 base and 4 bases respectively, with 11 bases between them. The V gene's germline CDR1 is SGHTA and CDR2 FQGNSA. The CDR3 is 15 amino acids. The CDR3 bases are TGTGCCAGCAGCTTAGGTCTAGCTACTTACAATGAGCAGTTCTTC. It codes for CASSLGLATYNEQFF.

The V and J genes are TRBV7-3 and TRBJ2-5; 7 bases align to TRBD1. After removal of 5 bases from V and 4 bases from J, the junction contained 7 bases not matched to a gene. CDR3 length: 14 amino acids. CDR1 is SGHTA, CDR2 FQGTGA, per germline. DNA of the CDR3: TGTGCCAGCAGCAAAACAGGGGTAGGAGAGACCCAGTACTTC. Translating it yields CASSKTGVGETQYF.